Below, one TCR beta chain is given with its context. The sample belongs to a study of cytomegalovirus exposure and HLA in healthy donors. Study information: There were roughly 120 million unique TCR beta sequences, drawn from approximately 180 million T cells, in an earlier analysis.

The trim removed 4 bases at V and 5 bases at J, leaving 19 bases unmatched. Germline V CDR1 and CDR2: MDHEN, SYDVKM. The CDR3 spans 19 residues. The study ran its PCR with 60 Vbeta and 13 Jbeta primers. Using immunoSEQ multiplex PCR, the repertoire was profiled, and TCRdb retains in-frame clones only, with some absent. The table has under 200,000 clones, approximately 78% seen once. This TCR came from a girl aged 2 to 9 in good health and CMV-seropositive. The chain couples TRBV28 to TRBJ2-3; 9 bases map to TRBD2. The sequencing input was PBMCs. In nucleotides, the CDR3 is TGTGCCAGCAGTTGCCCCTCTCGCGGTAGCGGGAGTGAGGGAGATACGCAGTATTTT. Its protein product is CASSCPSRGSGSEGDTQYF.